The present entry profiles one T cell receptor (beta chain) with its context. The data were taken from a study of blood T cell repertoires in COVID-19. Study summary: The cDNA or gDNA used as material had been derived from T cells, B-cell-depleted T cells, or PBMCs.

Study processing details: The assay estimated nucleated cells by amplifying reference gene primers. TCRdb's copy holds only in-frame clones and misses some; the assay was immunoSEQ multiplex PCR. V and J calls and clone size come straight from that table; D and trimming were deduced from the DNA. This table holds roughly 120,000 clones, approximately 87% found once. V lost 4 bases, J lost 6 bases, and 9 bases stayed unmatched. This CDR3 has 15 amino acids. Germline values: CDR1 LNHNV, CDR2 YYDKDF (reference sequence). This receptor was identified in a woman aged 45-65 years with acute or convalescent COVID-19. This sequence joins TRBV15 and TRBJ2-3; 8 nucleotides line up with TRBD2. Sequencing was performed on peripheral blood. The CDR3 coding sequence is TGTGCCACCAGCACCCCACTAGCGGCCCCGGATACGCAGTATTTT. This sequence encodes CATSTPLAAPDTQYF. The complete variable domain, with remaining parts taken from reference TRBV15 and TRBJ2-3, reads DAMVIQNPRYQVTQFGKPVTLSCSQTLNHNVMYWYQQKSSQAPKLLFHYYDKDFNNEADTPDNFQSRRPNTSFCFLDIRSPGLGDTAMYLCATSTPLAAPDTQYFGPGTRLTVL.